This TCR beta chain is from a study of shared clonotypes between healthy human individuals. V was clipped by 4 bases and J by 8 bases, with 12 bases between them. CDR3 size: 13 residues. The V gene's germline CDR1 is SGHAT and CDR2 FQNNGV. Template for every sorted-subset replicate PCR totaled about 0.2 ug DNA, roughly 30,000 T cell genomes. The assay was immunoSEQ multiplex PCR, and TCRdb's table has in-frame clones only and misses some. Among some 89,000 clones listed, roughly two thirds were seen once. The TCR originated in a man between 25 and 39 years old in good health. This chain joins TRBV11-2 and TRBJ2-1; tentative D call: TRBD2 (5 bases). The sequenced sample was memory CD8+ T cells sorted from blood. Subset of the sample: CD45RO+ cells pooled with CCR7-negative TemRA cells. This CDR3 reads CASSSAAGYEQFF. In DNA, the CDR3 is TGTGCCAGCAGCTCGGCCGCGGGTTATGAGCAGTTCTTC.